The source of this T cell receptor beta chain is a study of cytomegalovirus exposure and HLA in healthy donors. Overall study: Some 80 million unique TCR sequences came from HLA-typed donors in an early release.

The PCR used 60 Vbeta and 13 Jbeta primers. TCRdb's table, derived via immunoSEQ multiplex PCR, lists solely in-frame clones and lacks some. The sample contains under 200,000 clones, about four fifths of which appear only once. Germline V CDR1 and CDR2: GTSNPN, SVGIG (reference sequence). V dropped 4 bases and J dropped 5; count of bases not matched to a gene: 4. The CDR3 is made up of 14 amino acids. The V and J genes are TRBV30 and TRBJ1-5, with 11 positions matching TRBD1. Sequencing was done on a sample of PBMCs. The sequence was collected from a male donor in good health and CMV-seropositive. CDR3 bases: TGTGCCTGGACCGGACAGGGGGCATATCAGCCCCAGCATTTT. Translated: CAWTGQGAYQPQHF.